This T cell receptor (beta chain) is drawn from a study of technical replicates of blood from several donors. The germline V and J ends were trimmed by 0 bases and 5 bases, with 13 bases remaining between them. This CDR3 is built from 15 residues. Per germline, CDR1 KGHSH and CDR2 LQKENI. TCRdb keeps only in-frame clones here, not all; method: immunoSEQ multiplex PCR. Among around 70,000 clones, approximately 95% were seen once, and the ten largest hold about 0.27%. Material: T cells isolated from PBMCs. V gene TRBV18 combines with J gene TRBJ1-1; the D is unclear. The TCR was taken from a human donor in good health. The CDR3 reads CASSPPASAETEAFF. In DNA, the CDR3 is TGTGCCAGCTCACCACCGGCCTCGGCGGAGACTGAAGCTTTCTTT.